This T cell receptor (beta chain) was captured in a study of T and B cells in COVID-19 patients. Each TRB amplification used roughly 240-550 ng of genomic DNA from blood. V shed 3 bases and J shed 8 bases, with 2 bases lying between them. The CDR3 has 11 residues. CDR1 is MNHEY, CDR2 SMNVEV, per germline (reference sequence). Multiplex PCR with BIOMED2 TRB-A/B primer pools amplified TRB rearrangements. MiXCR, applied by TCRdb to the multiplex PCR reads, yields one record per CDR3 protein. The sample includes around 21,000 distinct CDR3 sequences, 30% to 35% of them seen just once. Study conclusions and caveats: In COVID-19 patients, T cell receptor beta variable and joining gene use was reportedly strongly skewed. Highly clonal in active COVID-19, TRB repertoires exceeded healthy-donor diversity and richness at recovery.

This clonotype was seen more than once but under ten times. No antigen is known for it. The sequenced material came from blood. The TCR comes from a human donor who had recovered from COVID-19. The rearrangement uses TRBV27 and TRBJ1-6; D unclear. CDR3 loop: CASSLDSPLHF. The CDR3 bases are TGTGCCAGCAGTTTGGATTCACCCCTCCACTTT.